This is a list of T cell receptor beta chains from one sample in a study of OX40 agonist ivuxolimab in advanced cancers. Data came from immunoSEQ multiplex PCR; TCRdb stores just in-frame clones and leaves some out. The profile shows 57,000 or so clones, around 84% of them singletons. The source material was CD4+ or CD8+ T cells sorted from blood, sampled in a trial of the OX40 agonist ivuxolimab. The source of these receptors is an adult with an advanced solid tumor such as melanoma, head and neck, liver or kidney cancer. Each CDR3 is given with its conserved first and last residue. D genes are given only for firm matches. Only part of the rows carry a size: once, few, many, or a class if the clone is expanded.

J,size,V,D,DNA,CDR3
TRBJ2-7,once,TRBV4-1,NA,TGCGCCAGCAGCTTGAGCGGCGGGGCGAACTCCTACGAGCAGTACTTC,CASSLSGGANSYEQYF
TRBJ1-2,NA,TRBV19,NA,TGTGCCAGTGCTCCCTCGGGGGCGGTAGGCTACACCTTC,CASAPSGAVGYTF
TRBJ2-1,NA,TRBV18,NA,TGTGCCAGCTCACCACCGGTAGTTTGGGAGCAGTTCTTC,CASSPPVVWEQFF
TRBJ2-3,NA,TRBV19,TRBD2,TGTGCCACTAGAAGCGGGAGAAGAGTGAAAGATACGCAGTATTTT,CATRSGRRVKDTQYF
TRBJ2-5,NA,TRBV11-2,NA,TGTGCCAGCAGCCTCGGGGTCGTGGGGGAGACCCAGTACTTC,CASSLGVVGETQYF
TRBJ1-2,NA,TRBV4-1,NA,TGCGCCAGCAGACCGACTGCGGTGGGAAACTATGGCTACACCTTC,CASRPTAVGNYGYTF
TRBJ1-5,NA,TRBV6-1,NA,TGTGCCAGCAGTGCTCGGTATTATAGCAATCAGCCCCAGCATTTT,CASSARYYSNQPQHF
TRBJ2-3,NA,TRBV10-3,NA,TGTGCCATCAGTGGTTCCCCTCGACAGAACCGAGGGGGCACAGATACGCAGTATTTT,CAISGSPRQNRGGTDTQYF
TRBJ1-5,once,TRBV6-6,TRBD1,TGTGCCAGCAGGGACAGGGACCAGCCCCAGCATTTT,CASRDRDQPQHF
TRBJ2-7,NA,TRBV2,NA,TGTGCCAGTAAAGGACAGGGAGGGTACTACGAGCAGTACTTC,CASKGQGGYYEQYF
TRBJ2-1,NA,TRBV27,TRBD2,TGTGCCAGCAGTCCCCTAGCGGGGGGCACCAATGAGCAGTTCTTC,CASSPLAGGTNEQFF
TRBJ1-5,NA,TRBV28,NA,TGTGCCAGCAGTATCCTGACACTATATAGCAATCAGCCCCAGCATTTT,CASSILTLYSNQPQHF
TRBJ2-5,NA,TRBV5-1,NA,TGCGCCAGGGGACCATCTTGTTGGTCCAGGGAAGGGGTTGGGCAAGAGACCCAGTACTTC,CARGPSCWSREGVGQETQYF
TRBJ2-1,NA,TRBV6-6,TRBD1,TGTGCCAGCAGTTGGGACAGGGAGTACAATGAGCAGTTCTTC,CASSWDREYNEQFF
TRBJ2-7,once,TRBV27,NA,TGTGCCAGCAATTCACCACAGGGCTACGAGCAGTACTTC,CASNSPQGYEQYF
TRBJ2-3,NA,TRBV28,NA,TGTGCCAGCAGTGTACAGGGTTATACGCAGTATTTT,CASSVQGYTQYF
TRBJ1-2,once,TRBV5-4,TRBD1,TGTGCCAGCAGCTTGAGACAGGGACTAGTAAATGGCTACACCTTC,CASSLRQGLVNGYTF
TRBJ2-7,NA,TRBV5-1,TRBD1,TGCGCCAGCAGCTTAGGCCCCCAGGACAGGGCCAACTACGAGCAGTACTTC,CASSLGPQDRANYEQYF
TRBJ2-3,NA,TRBV30,TRBD2,TGTGCCTGGAGCCACGGGACTAGCGGGAGAATGCGAGATACGCAGTATTTT,CAWSHGTSGRMRDTQYF
TRBJ2-1,NA,TRBV10-3,NA,TGTGCCATCAGTGAGGCGGGGGCTGCGAACAATGAGCAGTTCTTC,CAISEAGAANNEQFF
TRBJ2-7,NA,TRBV27,NA,TGTGCCAGCAGTTTAAGGTCTTCGGGGTACTACGAGCAGTACTTC,CASSLRSSGYYEQYF
TRBJ2-1,once,TRBV15,TRBD2,TGTGCCACCAGCATTCGACTAGCGGGATACAATGAGCAGTTCTTC,CATSIRLAGYNEQFF
TRBJ1-5,NA,TRBV11-2,NA,TGTGCCAGCAGCTTAGGCCAGAATCAGCCCCAGCATTTT,CASSLGQNQPQHF
TRBJ2-7,NA,TRBV6-5,NA,TGTGCCAGCACTCCCGGCGGTGTCCCCTACGAGCAGTACTTC,CASTPGGVPYEQYF
TRBJ1-2,once,TRBV6-1,NA,TGTGCCAGCAGCCCCTTGGGGCAAGGCTATGGCTACACCTTC,CASSPLGQGYGYTF
TRBJ2-7,few,TRBV19,TRBD2,TGTGCCAGTAGCCCGGGAGCGGGGGCTAGCGGGGGTCTCTACGAGCAGTACTTC,CASSPGAGASGGLYEQYF
TRBJ1-5,NA,TRBV7-9,TRBD1,TGTGCCAGCAGCTTAGAAGGACAGGGAGGCCAGCCCCAGCATTTT,CASSLEGQGGQPQHF
TRBJ2-2,NA,TRBV9,TRBD1,TGTGCCAGCAGCCCTCGGGACAGGGGGCCCACCGGGGAGCTGTTTTTT,CASSPRDRGPTGELFF